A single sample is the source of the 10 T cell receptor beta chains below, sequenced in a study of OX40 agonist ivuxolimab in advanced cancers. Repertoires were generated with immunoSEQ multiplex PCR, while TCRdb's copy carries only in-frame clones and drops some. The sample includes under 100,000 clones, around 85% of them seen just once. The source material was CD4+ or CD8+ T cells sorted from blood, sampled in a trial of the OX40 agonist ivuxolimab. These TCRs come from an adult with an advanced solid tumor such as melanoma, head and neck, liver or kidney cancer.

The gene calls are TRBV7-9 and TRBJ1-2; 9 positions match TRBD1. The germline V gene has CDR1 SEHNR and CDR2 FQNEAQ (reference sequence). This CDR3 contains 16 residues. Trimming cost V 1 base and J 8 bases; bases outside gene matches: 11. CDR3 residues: CASSLVQGAPLDGYTF. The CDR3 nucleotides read TGTGCCAGCAGCTTAGTACAGGGGGCGCCTTTGGACGGCTACACCTTC.

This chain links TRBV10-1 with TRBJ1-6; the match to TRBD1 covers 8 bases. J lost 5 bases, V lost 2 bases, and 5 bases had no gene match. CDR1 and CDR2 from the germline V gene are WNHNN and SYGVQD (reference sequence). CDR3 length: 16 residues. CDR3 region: CASSEGDRNDNSPLHF. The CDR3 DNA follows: TGCGCCAGCAGTGAGGGGGACAGGAATGATAATTCACCCCTCCACTTT.

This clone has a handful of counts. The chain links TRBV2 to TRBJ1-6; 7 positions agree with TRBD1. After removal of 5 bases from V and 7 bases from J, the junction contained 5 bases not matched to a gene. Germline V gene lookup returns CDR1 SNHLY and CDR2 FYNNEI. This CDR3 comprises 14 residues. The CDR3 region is CASSTDRVNSPLHF. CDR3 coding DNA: TGTGCCAGCAGTACAGACAGGGTAAATTCACCCCTCCACTTT.

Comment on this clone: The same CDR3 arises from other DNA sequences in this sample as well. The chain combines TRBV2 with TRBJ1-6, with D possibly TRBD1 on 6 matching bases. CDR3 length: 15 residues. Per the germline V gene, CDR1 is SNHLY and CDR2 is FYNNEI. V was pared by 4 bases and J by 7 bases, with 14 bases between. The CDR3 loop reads CASSGGGGRNSPLHF. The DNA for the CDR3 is TGTGCCAGCAGTGGGGGAGGGGGGCGGAATTCACCCCTCCACTTT.

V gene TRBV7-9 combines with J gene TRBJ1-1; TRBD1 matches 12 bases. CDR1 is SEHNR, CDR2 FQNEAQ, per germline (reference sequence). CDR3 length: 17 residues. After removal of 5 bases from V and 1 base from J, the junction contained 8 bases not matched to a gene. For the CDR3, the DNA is TGTGCCAGCAGCAATCCGGGACAGGGGGCTTGGAACACTGAAGCTTTCTTT. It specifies CASSNPGQGAWNTEAFF.

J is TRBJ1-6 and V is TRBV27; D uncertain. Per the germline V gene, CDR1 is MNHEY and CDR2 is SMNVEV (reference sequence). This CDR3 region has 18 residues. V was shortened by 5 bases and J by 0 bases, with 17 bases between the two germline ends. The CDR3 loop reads CASSKYSVSSSYNSPLHF. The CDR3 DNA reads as TGTGCCAGCAGTAAATATTCCGTTTCGAGCTCCTATAATTCACCCCTCCACTTT.

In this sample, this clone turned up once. The CDR3 loop reads CASSSSSYNEQFF. CDR3 DNA sequence: TGTGCCAGCAGCTCCAGTTCCTACAATGAGCAGTTCTTC. This chain connects TRBV7-2 to TRBJ2-1; no clear D gene. This CDR3 is built from 13 residues. Per the germline V gene, CDR1 is SGHTA and CDR2 is FQGNSA. Between the trimmed V and J ends, which lost 4 bases and 1 base, there was a span of 5 bases.

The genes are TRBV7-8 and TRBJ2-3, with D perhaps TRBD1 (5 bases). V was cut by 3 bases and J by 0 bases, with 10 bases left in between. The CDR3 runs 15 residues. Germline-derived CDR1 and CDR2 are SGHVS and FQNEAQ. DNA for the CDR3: TGTGCCAGCAGCTTGCAGGGCCCAAGCACAGATACGCAGTATTTT. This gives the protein CASSLQGPSTDTQYF.

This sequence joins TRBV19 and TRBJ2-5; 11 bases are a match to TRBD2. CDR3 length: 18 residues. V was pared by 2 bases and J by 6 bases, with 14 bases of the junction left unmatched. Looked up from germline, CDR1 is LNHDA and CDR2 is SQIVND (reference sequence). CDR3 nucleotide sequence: TGTGCCAGTAGTATAAAGGCTAGCGGGGGGCGAGTCAAAAAGACCCAGTACTTC. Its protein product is CASSIKASGGRVKKTQYF.

The DNA of the CDR3 is TGTGCCACCGGACAGGGGGAGACCCAGTACTTC. It specifies CATGQGETQYF. The V gene is TRBV10-3, the J gene TRBJ2-5, with 9 bases aligning to TRBD1. This CDR3 region has 11 residues. After removal of 10 bases from V and 5 bases from J, the junction contained 2 bases not matched to a gene. Germline CDR1 reads ENHRY; CDR2 reads SYGVKD.